This T cell receptor beta chain comes out of a study of T cells in Graves' hyperthyroidism and ophthalmopathy. Across the whole study: The blood sample was taken at first diagnosis, before treatment began.

On the basis of clinical symptoms, serum thyroxine and TRAb, thyroid ultrasound and orbital computed tomography, diagnoses were made. TCR beta CDR3 region amplification was performed from RNA transcripts. HTBI primers were employed in a first-round RT-PCR of the TCR CDR3. TCRdb ran MiXCR on the multiplex PCR reads and lists one entry per CDR3 protein. The table has around 600,000 distinct CDR3 sequences, approximately 14% seen once. Trimming took off 1 base at V and 4 bases at J, with 10 bases between the two ends. The CDR3 runs to 14 residues. Germline assignment: CDR1 MNHEY and CDR2 SMNVEV (reference sequence). The table lists this clonotype with many counts.

The sequence came from a woman younger than 35 with Graves' ophthalmopathy. The chain joins TRBV27 to TRBJ1-1; weak D call: TRBD1 (6 bases). The sequencing sample was made of blood. The CDR3 DNA sequence: TGTGCCAGCAGTTTATGGGGGGCGGGCACTGAAGCTTTCTTT. Residues: CASSLWGAGTEAFF.